This TCR beta chain was recovered during a study of blood T cell repertoires in COVID-19. Germline V gene lookup returns CDR1 LNHDA and CDR2 SQIVND (reference sequence). There are 14 residues in the CDR3. V was pared by 5 bases and J by 14 bases, with 19 bases between. Some clones are missing from TCRdb's copy, which holds only in-frame ones; the method was immunoSEQ multiplex PCR. The sample records over 200,000 clones, 70% to 90% being singletons. This receptor was taken from a woman younger than 45 who had been exposed to COVID-19. Sequenced sample: PBMCs or T cells enriched from blood (not recorded which). V gene TRBV19 combines with J gene TRBJ1-6; a weak D match, TRBD1 (6 bases). Here the CDR3 reads CASSPTWTASTLHF. The DNA for the CDR3 is TGTGCCAGTAGTCCGACTTGGACAGCGAGCACCCTCCACTTT.